This T cell receptor beta chain originates from a study of identical twins. Study-wide findings and caveats: Models underestimated out-of-frame TCR alpha sharing in monozygotic twins.

Germline values: CDR1 SGHTA, CDR2 FQGNSA. Trimming pared 2 bases from V and 4 bases from J, leaving 8 bases between. CDR3 length: 13 amino acids. This clonotype was seen more than once but under ten times. The antigen remains undetermined. Unique molecular identifiers were present on cDNA, and template switching added a universal primer site. TCRdb analysed the 5' RACE reads with MiXCR anew, one entry per CDR3 protein. There are about 520,000 distinct CDR3 sequences in the sample; about 20% occur only once, and 0.75% to 0.95% lies in the top ten. The data were also submitted as part of a second study, on T cells expressing NK-cell markers. As that study records: The CD3+CD56-NKG2C+ fraction was also led by these clonotypes in a handful of donors.

What was sequenced was CD4+ T cells sorted from blood. This chain connects TRBV7-2 to TRBJ2-5, with D uncertain. This clonotype was sampled from a woman between 18 and 30 years old in good health. This chain's CDR3 is CASSLLEAETQYF. CDR3 sequence (DNA): TGTGCCAGCAGCTTACTAGAGGCAGAGACCCAGTACTTC.